The 8 T cell receptor beta chains below all came from one sample that was sequenced in a study of monozygotic twins with inflammatory bowel disease (dated by TCRdb to the late 2010s). Library construction relied on 5' RACE. The instrument given in TCRdb is Illumina HiSeq 2500. TCRdb reprocessed the reads and provides one entry for every CDR3 protein sequence; no DNA is given. This sample's table lists 150,000 to 200,000 distinct CDR3 sequences. Around 7% of the sample is taken by the ten largest. Material: blood. Source of these receptors: a human donor with ulcerative colitis or Crohn's disease, or a healthy co-twin of an affected twin (not recorded which).

The genes are TRBV5-1 and TRBJ1-3. There are 17 residues in the CDR3. Germline V gene data show CDR1 as SGHRS and CDR2 as YFSETQ. CDR3 amino acids: CASSSGQLDFSGNTIYF. Full variable domain (remainder filled in from reference TRBV5-1 and TRBJ1-3): KAGVTQTPRYLIKTRGQQVTLSCSPISGHRSVSWYQQTPGQGLQFLFEYFSETQRNKGNFPGRFSGRQFSNSRSEMNVSTLELGDSALYLCASSSGQLDFSGNTIYFGEGSWLTVV.

This sequence joins TRBV6-1 and TRBJ2-3; TCRdb's D gene call, TRBD1, goes unchecked for lack of DNA. The CDR3 is made up of 12 amino acids. Germline lookup yields CDR1 MNHNS and CDR2 SASEGT. CDR3 loop: CASNGAGDTQYF.

The chain carries TRBV2 and TRBJ1-2. Germline CDR1 reads SNHLY; CDR2 reads FYNNEI. The length of the CDR3 is 13 residues. CDR3 region: CASSEELNYGYTF.

The chain has TRBV6-1 and TRBJ1-2; TCRdb picks TRBD1, but there is no DNA to check that call. The germline V gene has CDR1 MNHNS and CDR2 SASEGT. The CDR3 spans 14 residues. The CDR3 here is CASSIRTGGSSYTF.

The rearrangement uses TRBV20-1 and TRBJ2-1; the TRBD2 assignment by TCRdb is unverifiable without DNA. Germline V gene sequence: CDR1 DFQATT, CDR2 SNEGSKA (reference sequence). CDR3 size: 14 residues. The CDR3 sequence: CSARGTSDHNEQFF.

The chain is built from TRBV10-3 and TRBJ2-1; with no DNA, the TCRdb D assignment of TRBD2 cannot be verified. The germline V gene has CDR1 ENHRY and CDR2 SYGVKD. CDR3 size: 13 residues. The CDR3 loop reads CANARDSGNEQFF.

The chain recombines TRBV6-1 with TRBJ2-7. This CDR3 contains 14 residues. CDR1 and CDR2 from the germline V gene are MNHNS and SASEGT. CDR3 amino acids: CASSEDVVAYEQYF.

The chain combines TRBV7-9 with TRBJ2-7; TCRdb outputs TRBD2, but without DNA this stays unchecked. This CDR3 contains 17 residues. Germline V lookup: CDR1 SEHNR, CDR2 FQNEAQ (reference sequence). CDR3 sequence reads: CASSLSTSSGRAYEQYF.